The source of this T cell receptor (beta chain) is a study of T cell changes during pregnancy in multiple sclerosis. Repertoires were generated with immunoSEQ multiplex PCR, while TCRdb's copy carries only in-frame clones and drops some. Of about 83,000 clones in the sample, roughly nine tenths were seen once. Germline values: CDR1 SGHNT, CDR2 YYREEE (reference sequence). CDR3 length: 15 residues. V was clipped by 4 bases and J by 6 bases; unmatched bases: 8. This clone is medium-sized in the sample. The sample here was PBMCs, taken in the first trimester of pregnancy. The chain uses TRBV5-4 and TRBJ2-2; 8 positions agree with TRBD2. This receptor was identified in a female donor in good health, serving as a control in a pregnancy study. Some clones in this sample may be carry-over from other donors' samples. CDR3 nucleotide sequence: TGTGCCAGCAGCATCGGGACTAGTTTTTCCGGGGAGCTGTTTTTT. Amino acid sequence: CASSIGTSFSGELFF.